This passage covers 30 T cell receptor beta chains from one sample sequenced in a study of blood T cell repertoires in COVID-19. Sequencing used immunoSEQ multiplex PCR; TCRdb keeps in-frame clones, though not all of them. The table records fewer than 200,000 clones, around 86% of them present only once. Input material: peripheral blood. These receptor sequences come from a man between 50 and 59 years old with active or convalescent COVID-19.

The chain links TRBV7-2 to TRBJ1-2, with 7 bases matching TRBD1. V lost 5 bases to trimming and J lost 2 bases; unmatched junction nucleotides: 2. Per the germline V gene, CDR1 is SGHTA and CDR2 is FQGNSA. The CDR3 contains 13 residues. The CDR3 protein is CASSVGQNYGYTF. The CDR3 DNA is TGTGCCAGCAGCGTGGGACAGAACTATGGCTACACCTTC.

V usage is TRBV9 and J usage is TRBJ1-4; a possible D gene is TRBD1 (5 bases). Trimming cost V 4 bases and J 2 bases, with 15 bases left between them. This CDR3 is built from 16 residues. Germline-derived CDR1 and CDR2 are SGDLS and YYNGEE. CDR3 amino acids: CASSPSGASTNEKLFF. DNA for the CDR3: TGTGCCAGCAGCCCTTCTGGGGCTTCCACTAATGAAAAACTGTTTTTT.

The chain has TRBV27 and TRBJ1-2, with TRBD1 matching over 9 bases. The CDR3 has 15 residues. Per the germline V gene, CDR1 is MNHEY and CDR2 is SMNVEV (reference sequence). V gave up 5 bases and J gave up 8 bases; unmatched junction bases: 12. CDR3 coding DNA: TGTGCCAGCAGTACCAACGTAGACAGGGGGGCCGGCTACACCTTC. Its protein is CASSTNVDRGAGYTF.

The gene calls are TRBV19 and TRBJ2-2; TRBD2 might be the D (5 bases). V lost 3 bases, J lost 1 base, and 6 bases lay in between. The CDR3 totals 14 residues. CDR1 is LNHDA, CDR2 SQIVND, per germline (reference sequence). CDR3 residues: CASSIGLNTGELFF. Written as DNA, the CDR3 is TGTGCCAGTAGTATTGGACTGAACACCGGGGAGCTGTTTTTT.

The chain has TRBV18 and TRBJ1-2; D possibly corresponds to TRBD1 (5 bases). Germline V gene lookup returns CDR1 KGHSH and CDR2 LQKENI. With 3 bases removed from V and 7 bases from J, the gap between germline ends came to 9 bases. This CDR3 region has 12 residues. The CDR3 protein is CASSPAGLGYTF. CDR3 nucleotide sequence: TGTGCCAGCTCACCGGCAGGGCTTGGCTACACCTTC.

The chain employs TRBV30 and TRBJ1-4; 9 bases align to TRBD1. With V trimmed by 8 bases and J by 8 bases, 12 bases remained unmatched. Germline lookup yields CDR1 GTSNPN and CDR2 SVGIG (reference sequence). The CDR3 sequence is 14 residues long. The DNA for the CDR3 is TGTGCCACCTCACCGACAGGGGGAATCGAAAAACTGTTTTTT. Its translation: CATSPTGGIEKLFF.

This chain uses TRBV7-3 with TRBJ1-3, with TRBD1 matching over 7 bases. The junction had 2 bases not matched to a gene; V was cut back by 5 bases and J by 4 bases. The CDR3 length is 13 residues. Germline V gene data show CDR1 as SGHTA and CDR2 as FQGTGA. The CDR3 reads CASSEGQGNTIYF. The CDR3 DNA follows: TGTGCCAGCAGCGAGGGACAGGGAAACACCATATATTTT.

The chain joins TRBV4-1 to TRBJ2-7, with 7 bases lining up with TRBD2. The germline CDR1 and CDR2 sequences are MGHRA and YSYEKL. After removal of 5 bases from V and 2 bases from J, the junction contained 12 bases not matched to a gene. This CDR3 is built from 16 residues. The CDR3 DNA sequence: TGCGCCAGCAGCGCCCTAAAGGGGACTAATCCCTACGAGCAGTACTTC. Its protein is CASSALKGTNPYEQYF.

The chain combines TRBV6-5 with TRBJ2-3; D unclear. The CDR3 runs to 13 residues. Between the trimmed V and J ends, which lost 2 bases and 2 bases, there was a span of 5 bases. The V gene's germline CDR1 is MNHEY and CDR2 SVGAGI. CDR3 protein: CASSYDFTDTQYF. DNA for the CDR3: TGTGCCAGCAGTTACGACTTCACAGATACGCAGTATTTT.

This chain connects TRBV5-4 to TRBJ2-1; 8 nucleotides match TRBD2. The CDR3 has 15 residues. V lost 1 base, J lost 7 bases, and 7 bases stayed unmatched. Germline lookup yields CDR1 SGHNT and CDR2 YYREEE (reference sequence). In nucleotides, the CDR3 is TGTGCCAGCAGCTTGTCAAGCGGGGGTCGGAATGAGCAGTTCTTC. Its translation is CASSLSSGGRNEQFF.

The CDR3, as DNA: TGTGCCAGCAGTTTAACAGGGGGCCAGCCCCAGCATTTT. It encodes CASSLTGGQPQHF. This chain joins TRBV6-1 and TRBJ1-5, with 9 nucleotides matching TRBD1. Trimming took 5 bases from V and 7 from J; bases not matched to a gene: 3. Germline CDR1 is MNHNS and CDR2 is SASEGT. The CDR3 is 13 residues long.

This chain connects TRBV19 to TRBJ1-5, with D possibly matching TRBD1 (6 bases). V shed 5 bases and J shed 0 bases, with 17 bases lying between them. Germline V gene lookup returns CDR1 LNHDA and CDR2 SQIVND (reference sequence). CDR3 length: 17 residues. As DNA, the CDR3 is TGTGCCAGTAGTTTCCAGGGACGAGGGGGTAGCAATCAGCCCCAGCATTTT. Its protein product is CASSFQGRGGSNQPQHF.

Here the CDR3 DNA reads TGTGCCAGCAGTCTATTACAGTACACCGGGGAGCTGTTTTTT. Residues: CASSLLQYTGELFF. This rearrangement joins TRBV3-1 (or the pseudogene TRBV3-2) to TRBJ2-2; D call uncertain. CDR1 LGHDT and CDR2 YNNKEL come from the germline V gene (reference sequence). The CDR3 spans 14 residues. V was shortened by 6 bases and J by 3 bases, with 11 bases between the two germline ends.

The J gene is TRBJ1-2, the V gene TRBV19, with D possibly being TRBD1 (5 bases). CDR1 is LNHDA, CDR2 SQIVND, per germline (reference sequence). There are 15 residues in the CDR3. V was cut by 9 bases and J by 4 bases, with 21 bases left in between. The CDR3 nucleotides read TGTGCCAGCCACCTGCCGGGGGGGAGTAGCTATGGCTACACCTTC. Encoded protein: CASHLPGGSSYGYTF.

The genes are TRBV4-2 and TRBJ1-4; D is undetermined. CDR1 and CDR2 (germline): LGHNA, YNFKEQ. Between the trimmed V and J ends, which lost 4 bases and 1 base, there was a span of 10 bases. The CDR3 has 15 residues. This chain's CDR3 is CASSRIAITNEKLFF. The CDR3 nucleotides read TGTGCCAGCAGCCGTATTGCGATAACTAATGAAAAACTGTTTTTT.

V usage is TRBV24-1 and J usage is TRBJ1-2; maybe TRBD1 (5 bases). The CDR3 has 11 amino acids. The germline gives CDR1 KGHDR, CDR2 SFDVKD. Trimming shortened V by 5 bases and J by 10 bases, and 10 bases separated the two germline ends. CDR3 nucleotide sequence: TGTGCCACCAGTGTCGGGGGTAACTACACCTTC. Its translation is CATSVGGNYTF.

The CDR3 coding sequence is TGTGCCAGCAGCTTAGATGGTCCGGGATACGAGCAGTACTTC. Encoded protein: CASSLDGPGYEQYF. V gene TRBV7-9 combines with J gene TRBJ2-7; possible D gene TRBD2, 5 bases. Germline V CDR1 and CDR2: SEHNR, FQNEAQ (reference sequence). Between the trimmed V and J ends, which lost 1 base and 4 bases, there was a span of 11 bases. There are 14 residues in the CDR3.

The CDR3 loop reads CASSDGTAYEQYF. In DNA, the CDR3 is TGCGCCAGCAGCGACGGGACAGCCTACGAGCAGTACTTC. The chain couples TRBV5-1 to TRBJ2-7; 7 bases match TRBD1. Germline CDR1 reads SGHRS; CDR2 reads YFSETQ. This CDR3 has 13 residues. The junction had 3 bases not matched to a gene; V was cut back by 4 bases and J by 2 bases.

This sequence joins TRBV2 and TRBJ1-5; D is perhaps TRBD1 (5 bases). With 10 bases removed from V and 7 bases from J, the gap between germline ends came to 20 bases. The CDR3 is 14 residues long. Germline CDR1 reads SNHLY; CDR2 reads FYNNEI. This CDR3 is CATAPGQGGQPQHF. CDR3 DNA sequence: TGTGCCACCGCCCCCGGGCAGGGAGGGCAGCCCCAGCATTTT.

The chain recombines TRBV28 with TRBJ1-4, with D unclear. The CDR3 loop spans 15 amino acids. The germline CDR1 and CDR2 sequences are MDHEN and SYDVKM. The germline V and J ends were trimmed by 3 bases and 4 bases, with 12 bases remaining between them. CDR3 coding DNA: TGTGCCAGCAGTTTTCAAAGGGCGGGTAATGAAAAACTGTTTTTT. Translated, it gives CASSFQRAGNEKLFF.

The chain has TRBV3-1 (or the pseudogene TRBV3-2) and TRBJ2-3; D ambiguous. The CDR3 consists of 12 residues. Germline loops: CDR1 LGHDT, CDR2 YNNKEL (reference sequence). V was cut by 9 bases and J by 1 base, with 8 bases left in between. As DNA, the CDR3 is TGTGCCAGTGGAGCAGGCACAGATACGCAGTATTTT. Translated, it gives CASGAGTDTQYF.

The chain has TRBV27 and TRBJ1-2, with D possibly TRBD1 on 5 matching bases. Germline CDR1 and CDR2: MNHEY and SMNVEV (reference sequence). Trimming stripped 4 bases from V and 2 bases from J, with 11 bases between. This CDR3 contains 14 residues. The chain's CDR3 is CASSWGLPNYGYTF. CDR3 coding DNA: TGTGCCAGCAGTTGGGGACTTCCAAACTATGGCTACACCTTC.

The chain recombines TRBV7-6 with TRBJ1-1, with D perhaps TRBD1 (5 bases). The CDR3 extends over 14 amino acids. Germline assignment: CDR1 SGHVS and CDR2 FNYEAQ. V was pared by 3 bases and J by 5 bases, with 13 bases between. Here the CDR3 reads CASSLSGAGTEAFF. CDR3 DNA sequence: TGTGCCAGCAGCTTGTCTGGGGCAGGAACTGAAGCTTTCTTT.

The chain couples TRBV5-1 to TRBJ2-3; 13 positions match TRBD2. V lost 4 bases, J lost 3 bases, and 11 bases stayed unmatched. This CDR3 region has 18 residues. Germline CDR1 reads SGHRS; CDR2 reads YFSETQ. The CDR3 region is CASSGGLAGEYWTDTQYF. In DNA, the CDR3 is TGCGCCAGCAGCGGCGGACTAGCGGGGGAGTATTGGACAGATACGCAGTATTTT.

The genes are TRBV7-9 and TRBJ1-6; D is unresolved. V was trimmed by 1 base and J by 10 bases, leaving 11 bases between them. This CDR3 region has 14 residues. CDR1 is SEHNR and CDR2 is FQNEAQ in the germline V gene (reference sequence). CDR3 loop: CASSLDGGRSPLHF. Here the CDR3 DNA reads TGTGCCAGCAGCTTAGATGGTGGGCGATCACCCCTCCACTTT.

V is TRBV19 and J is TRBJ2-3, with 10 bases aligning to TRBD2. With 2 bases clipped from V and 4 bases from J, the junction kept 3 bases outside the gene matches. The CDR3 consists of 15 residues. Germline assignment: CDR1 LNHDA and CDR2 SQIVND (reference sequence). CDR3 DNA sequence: TGTGCCAGTAGTATACCTAGCGGGAGACCAGATACGCAGTATTTT. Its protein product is CASSIPSGRPDTQYF. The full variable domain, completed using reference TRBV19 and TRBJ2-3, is DGGITQSPKYLFRKEGQNVTLSCEQNLNHDAMYWYRQDPGQGLRLIYYSQIVNDFQKGDIAEGYSVSREKKESFPLTVTSAQKNPTAFYLCASSIPSGRPDTQYFGPGTRLTVL.

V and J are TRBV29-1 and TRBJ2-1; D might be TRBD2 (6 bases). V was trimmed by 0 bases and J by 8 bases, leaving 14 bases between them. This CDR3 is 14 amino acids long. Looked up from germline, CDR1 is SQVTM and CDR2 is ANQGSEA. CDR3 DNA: TGCAGCGTTGAAGATCAATTGACGGGGGATGAGCAGTTCTTC. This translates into CSVEDQLTGDEQFF.

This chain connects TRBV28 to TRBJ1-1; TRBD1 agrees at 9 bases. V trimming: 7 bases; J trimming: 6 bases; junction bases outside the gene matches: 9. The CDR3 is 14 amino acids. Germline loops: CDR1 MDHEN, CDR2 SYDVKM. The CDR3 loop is CASKLPGQGPEAFF. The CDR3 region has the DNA TGTGCCAGCAAACTTCCGGGACAGGGCCCTGAAGCTTTCTTT.

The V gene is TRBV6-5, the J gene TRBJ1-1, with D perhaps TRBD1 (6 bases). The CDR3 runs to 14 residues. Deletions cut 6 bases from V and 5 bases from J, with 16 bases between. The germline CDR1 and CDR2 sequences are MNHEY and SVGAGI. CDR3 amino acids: CASRADGGRTEAFF. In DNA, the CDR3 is TGTGCCAGCAGGGCCGATGGGGGCCGGACTGAAGCTTTCTTT.

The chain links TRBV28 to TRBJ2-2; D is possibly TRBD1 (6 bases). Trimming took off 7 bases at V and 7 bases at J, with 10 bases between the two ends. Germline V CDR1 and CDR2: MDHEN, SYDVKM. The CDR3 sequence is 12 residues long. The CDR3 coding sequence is TGTGCCAGCACCCGGACAGTCGGGGAGCTGTTTTTT. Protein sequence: CASTRTVGELFF.